This TCR beta chain appears in the sequencing data of a study of OX40 agonist ivuxolimab in advanced cancers. As for the study in general: Across the patients, intravenous ivuxolimab was delivered every 2 weeks at 0.01 to 10 mg/kg. Past anti-PD-1, anti-PD-L1 or anti-CTLA-4 therapy was accepted, and 40% to 50% had received some.

Clones were sequenced by immunoSEQ multiplex PCR, and TCRdb holds only the in-frame ones, with some missing. The table includes approximately 56,000 clones, 75% to 90% detected once. Patients had blood sampled at baseline and again on cycle 4 day 1 and cycle 7 day 1. This material consisted of CD4+ or CD8+ T cells sorted from blood, taken in a trial of the OX40 agonist ivuxolimab. The sequence derives from an adult with an advanced solid tumor such as melanoma, head and neck, liver or kidney cancer.

For the CDR3, the DNA is TGTGCCAGCCTTAGCGGACTAGCGGCGTACAATGAGCAGTTCTTC. Translating gives CASLSGLAAYNEQFF. The chain joins TRBV6-1 to TRBJ2-1; 10 bases map to TRBD2. Unmatched junction bases numbered 8, after V lost 8 bases and J lost 4 bases. Germline values: CDR1 MNHNS, CDR2 SASEGT. There are 15 residues in the CDR3.